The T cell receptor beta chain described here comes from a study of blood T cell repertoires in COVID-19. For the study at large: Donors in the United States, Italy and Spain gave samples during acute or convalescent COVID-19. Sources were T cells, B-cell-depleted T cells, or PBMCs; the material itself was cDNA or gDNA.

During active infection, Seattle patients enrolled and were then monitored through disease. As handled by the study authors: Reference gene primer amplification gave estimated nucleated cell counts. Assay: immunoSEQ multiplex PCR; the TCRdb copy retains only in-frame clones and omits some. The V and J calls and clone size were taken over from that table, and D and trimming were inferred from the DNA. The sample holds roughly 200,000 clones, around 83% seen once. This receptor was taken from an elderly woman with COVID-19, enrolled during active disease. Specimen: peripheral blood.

In nucleotides, the CDR3 is TGTGCCAGCAGCCAAGATCGAGGGGGCAGTGGCTACACCTTC. This encodes CASSQDRGGSGYTF. This chain connects TRBV14 to TRBJ1-2; TRBD1 aligns across 7 bases. Germline-derived CDR1 and CDR2 are SGHDN and FVKESK. The J segment lost 7 bases and the V segment lost 0 bases, leaving 5 bases of the junction unmatched. The length of the CDR3 is 14 residues.